This TCR beta chain is drawn from a study of blood T cell repertoires in COVID-19. Study overall: Specimens from acute and convalescent COVID-19 originated in the United States, Italy and Spain. The analysed material was cDNA or gDNA that came from T cells, B-cell-depleted T cells, or PBMCs.

V lost 5 bases and J 4 bases, leaving 12 bases between the germline ends. The CDR3 length is 14 residues. Germline V lookup: CDR1 LNHDA, CDR2 SQIVND (reference sequence). Clones were read by immunoSEQ multiplex PCR, and TCRdb kept only the in-frame ones, dropping some. The repertoire holds some 86,000 clones, with around 93% as singletons. This TCR was sampled from a human donor with active COVID-19. The donor label of this sample is uncertain. Sequencing was performed on peripheral blood. This rearrangement joins TRBV19 to TRBJ1-5, with D perhaps matching TRBD1 (5 bases). The CDR3 coding sequence is TGTGCCAGTAGTGGACACTTTAGGAATCAGCCCCAGCATTTT. Protein sequence: CASSGHFRNQPQHF.